This is a list of T cell receptor beta chains from one sample in a study of siplizumab effects on memory and regulatory T cells. The repertoire was sequenced with immunoSEQ multiplex PCR; TCRdb's copy has only in-frame clones and lacks some. The table includes 60,000 to 70,000 clones, about 90% detected once. The sequenced material came from Tregs sorted from blood. These receptors all come from a human donor in good health. CDR3s include the opening cysteine and the closing phenylalanine or tryptophan. D genes are given only for firm matches. Clone size appears in some rows only: once, few, many, or a class for an expanded clone.

size	D	V	J	DNA	CDR3
once	TRBD2	TRBV10-3	TRBJ2-3	TGTGCCATCGGGAGGGCTAGCACAGATACGCAGTATTTT	CAIGRASTDTQYF
NA	TRBD2	TRBV27	TRBJ2-6	TGTGCCAGCAACCGCTCGGGGAGGGGCGGTACTGGGGCCAACGTCCTGACTTTC	CASNRSGRGGTGANVLTF
NA	NA	TRBV5-1	TRBJ2-5	TGCGCCAGCAGCATTGGGGGCCAAGAGACCCAGTACTTC	CASSIGGQETQYF
once	TRBD1	TRBV7-3	TRBJ1-1	TGTGCCAGCAGCGTAGGGGCAGGGGGCGTCACTGAAGCTTTCTTT	CASSVGAGGVTEAFF
NA	NA	TRBV30	TRBJ2-2	TGTGCCTGGAGCGGCGCCCCCTCCGGGGAGCTGTTTTTT	CAWSGAPSGELFF
NA	NA	TRBV20-1	TRBJ2-5	TGCAGTGCTCTTGTAGAGACCCAGTACTTC	CSALVETQYF
NA	NA	TRBV28	TRBJ2-7	TGTGCCAGCAGGCCCACAGGGTACGAGCAGTACTTC	CASRPTGYEQYF
NA	TRBD2	TRBV28	TRBJ2-2	TGTGCCAGCAGTCGCACTAGCGGGAGTAGGACCGGGGAGCTGTTTTTT	CASSRTSGSRTGELFF
NA	NA	TRBV5-1	TRBJ2-2	TGCGCCACCGGCGGGGCGGCCACCGGGGAGCTGTTTTTT	CATGGAATGELFF
NA	NA	TRBV10-3	TRBJ2-7	TGTGCCATCAGAAGGGACGGACCCTACGAGCAGTACTTC	CAIRRDGPYEQYF
NA	NA	TRBV7-9	TRBJ1-2	TGTGCCAGCAGGGAGGACAGAAAATATGGCTACACCTTC	CASREDRKYGYTF
NA	NA	TRBV2	TRBJ1-5	TGTGCCAGCAGTGGCGTGGGGGCTTATAGCAATCAGCCCCAGCATTTT	CASSGVGAYSNQPQHF
NA	NA	TRBV25-1	TRBJ1-1	TGTGCCAGCAGTCAGATACAGGGAACTGAAGCTTTCTTT	CASSQIQGTEAFF
NA	NA	TRBV18	TRBJ1-5	TGTGCCAGCTCACCGACAGGCGGCTATCAGCCCCAGCATTTT	CASSPTGGYQPQHF
NA	TRBD1	TRBV19	TRBJ2-4	TGTGCCAGTAGTAACCGGGACAGGGGTGGCAAAAACATTCAGTACTTC	CASSNRDRGGKNIQYF
few	NA	TRBV28	TRBJ1-1	TGTGCCAGCAGGACAATGGGGGAAACTGAAGCTTTCTTT	CASRTMGETEAFF
NA	TRBD1	TRBV6-5	TRBJ2-7	TGTGCCAGCAGCCCCTGGGGGACAGGATATTACGAGCAGTACTTC	CASSPWGTGYYEQYF
NA	NA	TRBV5-4	TRBJ2-5	TGTGCCAGCAGCTTGGATCTAGCTCAAGAGACCCAGTACTTC	CASSLDLAQETQYF
NA	NA	TRBV9	TRBJ2-5	TGTGCCAGCAGCGTAGCGGTACAAGAGACCCAGTACTTC	CASSVAVQETQYF
NA	TRBD2	TRBV5-1	TRBJ2-1	TGCGCCAGCAGTTGGGGCGGGAGCAACTACAATGAGCAGTTCTTC	CASSWGGSNYNEQFF
NA	TRBD2	TRBV2	TRBJ2-1	TGTGCCAGCAGTGCTAGGACTAGAGGCTACAATGAGCAGTTCTTC	CASSARTRGYNEQFF
NA	TRBD2	TRBV30	TRBJ2-2	TGTGCCTGGAGTGGTGGGACTAGCGGGAGGGCAGTAGGGGAGCTGTTTTTT	CAWSGGTSGRAVGELFF
NA	NA	TRBV7-9	TRBJ2-7	TGTGCCAGCAGCAGAGGACAGCAGATCGTCTACGAGCAGTACTTC	CASSRGQQIVYEQYF
NA	TRBD2	TRBV11-2	TRBJ2-2	TGTGCCAGCACCTTAGAGGTGGGACTAGCGGGAGGGCAAGGCGGGGAGCTGTTTTTT	CASTLEVGLAGGQGGELFF
NA	NA	TRBV6-6	TRBJ2-5	TGTGCCAGCAGCCCGGACCTCTTTGGTGGGACCCAGTACTTC	CASSPDLFGGTQYF
NA	NA	TRBV7-2	TRBJ1-2	TGTGCCAGCAGCTTAGTGGGCAGGTTGGGCTATGGCTACACCTTC	CASSLVGRLGYGYTF
NA	NA	TRBV4-1	TRBJ2-1	TGCGCCAGCAGCCAACTCCGGGGGAGCGGAACCGTCATGGAGCAGTTCTTC	CASSQLRGSGTVMEQFF
NA	NA	TRBV27	TRBJ2-7	TGTGCCAGCAGTTCAGGGACACCCCTATCCTACGAGCAGTACTTC	CASSSGTPLSYEQYF